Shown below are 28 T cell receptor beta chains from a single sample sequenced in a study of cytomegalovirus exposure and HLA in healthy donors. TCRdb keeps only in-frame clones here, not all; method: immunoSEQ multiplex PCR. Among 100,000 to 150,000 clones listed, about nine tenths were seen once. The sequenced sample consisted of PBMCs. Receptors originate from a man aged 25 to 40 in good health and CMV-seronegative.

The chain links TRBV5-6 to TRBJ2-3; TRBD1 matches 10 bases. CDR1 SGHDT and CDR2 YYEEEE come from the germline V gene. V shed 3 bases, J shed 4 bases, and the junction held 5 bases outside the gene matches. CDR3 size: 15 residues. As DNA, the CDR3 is TGTGCCAGCAGCTGGGGACAGGGGAGTGCAGATACGCAGTATTTT. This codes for CASSWGQGSADTQYF.

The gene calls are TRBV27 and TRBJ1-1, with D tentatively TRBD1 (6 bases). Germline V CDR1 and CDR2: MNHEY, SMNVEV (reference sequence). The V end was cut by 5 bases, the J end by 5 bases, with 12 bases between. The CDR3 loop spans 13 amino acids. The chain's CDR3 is CASSPTGLTEAFF. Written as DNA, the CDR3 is TGTGCCAGCAGTCCCACAGGGCTAACTGAAGCTTTCTTT.

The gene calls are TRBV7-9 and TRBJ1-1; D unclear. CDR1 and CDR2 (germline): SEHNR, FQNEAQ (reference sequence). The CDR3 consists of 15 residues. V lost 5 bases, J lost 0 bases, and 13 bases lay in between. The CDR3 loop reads CASSPAGSMNTEAFF. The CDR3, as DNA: TGTGCCAGCAGCCCTGCCGGGAGCATGAACACTGAAGCTTTCTTT.

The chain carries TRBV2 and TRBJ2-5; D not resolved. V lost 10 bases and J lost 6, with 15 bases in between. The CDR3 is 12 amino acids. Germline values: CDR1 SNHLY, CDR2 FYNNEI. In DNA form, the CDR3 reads TGTGCCAACGTGGGTCTGGAGAAGACCCAGTACTTC. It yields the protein CANVGLEKTQYF.

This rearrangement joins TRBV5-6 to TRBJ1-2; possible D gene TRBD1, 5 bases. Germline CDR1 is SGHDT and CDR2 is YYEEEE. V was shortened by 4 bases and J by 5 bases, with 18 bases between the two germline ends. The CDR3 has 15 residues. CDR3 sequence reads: CASSRAQGSLYGYTF. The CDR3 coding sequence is TGTGCCAGCAGCCGGGCGCAGGGTAGTCTTTATGGCTACACCTTC. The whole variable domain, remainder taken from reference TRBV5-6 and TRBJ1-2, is DAGVTQSPTHLIKTRGQQVTLRCSPKSGHDTVSWYQQALGQGPQFIFQYYEEEERQRGNFPDRFSGHQFPNYSSELNVNALLLGDSALYLCASSRAQGSLYGYTFGSGTRLTVV.

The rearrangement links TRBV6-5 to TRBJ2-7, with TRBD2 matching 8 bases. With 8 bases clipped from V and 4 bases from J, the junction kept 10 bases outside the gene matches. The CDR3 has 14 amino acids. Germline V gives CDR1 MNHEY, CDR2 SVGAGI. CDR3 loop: CASWKRGTIYEQYF. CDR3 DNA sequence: TGTGCCAGCTGGAAGCGGGGGACTATTTACGAGCAGTACTTC.

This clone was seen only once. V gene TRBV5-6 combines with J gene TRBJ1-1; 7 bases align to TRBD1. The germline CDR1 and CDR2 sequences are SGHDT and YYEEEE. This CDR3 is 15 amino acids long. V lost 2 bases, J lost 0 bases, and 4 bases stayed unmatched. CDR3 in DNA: TGTGCCAGCAGCTTCGTTCAGGGGGTGAACACTGAAGCTTTCTTT. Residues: CASSFVQGVNTEAFF.

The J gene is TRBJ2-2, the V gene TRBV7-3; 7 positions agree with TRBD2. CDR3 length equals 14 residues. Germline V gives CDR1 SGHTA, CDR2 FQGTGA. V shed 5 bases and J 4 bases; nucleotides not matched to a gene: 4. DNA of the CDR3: TGTGCCAGCAGCCACGGGGGGTTCACCGGGGAGCTGTTTTTT. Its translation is CASSHGGFTGELFF.

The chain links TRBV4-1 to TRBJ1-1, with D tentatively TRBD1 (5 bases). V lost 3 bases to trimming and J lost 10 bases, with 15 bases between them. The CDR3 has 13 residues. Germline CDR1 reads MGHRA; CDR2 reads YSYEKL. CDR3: CASSQLVGGRAFF. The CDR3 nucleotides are TGCGCCAGCAGCCAGCTGGTTGGGGGGAGAGCTTTCTTT.

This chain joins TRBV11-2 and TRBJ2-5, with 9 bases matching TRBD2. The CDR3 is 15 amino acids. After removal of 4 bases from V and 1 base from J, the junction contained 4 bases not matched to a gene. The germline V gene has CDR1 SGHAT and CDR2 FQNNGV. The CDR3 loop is CASSSAGGIQETQYF. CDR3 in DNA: TGTGCCAGCAGCTCCGCGGGGGGGATCCAAGAGACCCAGTACTTC.

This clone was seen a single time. CDR3 sequence: CASSQEAGDNTEAFF. In DNA form, the CDR3 reads TGCGCCAGCAGCCAAGAGGCAGGCGATAACACTGAAGCTTTCTTT. This chain uses TRBV4-1 with TRBJ1-1; D remains unclear. The CDR3 runs to 15 residues. Germline V gene lookup returns CDR1 MGHRA and CDR2 YSYEKL. V was cut by 0 bases and J by 2 bases, with 10 bases left in between.

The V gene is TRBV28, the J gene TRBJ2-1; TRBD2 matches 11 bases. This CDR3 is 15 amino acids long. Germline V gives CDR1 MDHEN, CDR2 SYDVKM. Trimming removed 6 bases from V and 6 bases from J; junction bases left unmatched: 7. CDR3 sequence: CASRYSSGGPNEQFF. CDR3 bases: TGTGCCAGCAGGTATTCTAGCGGGGGGCCCAATGAGCAGTTCTTC.

The CDR3 region is CASKGQGAYEQYF. DNA for the CDR3: TGTGCCAGTAAGGGACAGGGGGCCTACGAGCAGTACTTC. The chain is built from TRBV19 and TRBJ2-7; 11 bases are shared with TRBD1. Germline CDR1 is LNHDA and CDR2 is SQIVND (reference sequence). The CDR3 loop spans 13 amino acids. V was clipped by 7 bases and J by 2 bases; unmatched bases: 1.

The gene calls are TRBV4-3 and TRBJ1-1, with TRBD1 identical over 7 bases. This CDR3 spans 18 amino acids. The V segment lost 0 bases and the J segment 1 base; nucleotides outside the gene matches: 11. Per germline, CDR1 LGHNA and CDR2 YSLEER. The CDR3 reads CASSQENRGAVENTEAFF. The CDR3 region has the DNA TGCGCCAGCAGCCAAGAGAACAGGGGAGCTGTCGAGAACACTGAAGCTTTCTTT.

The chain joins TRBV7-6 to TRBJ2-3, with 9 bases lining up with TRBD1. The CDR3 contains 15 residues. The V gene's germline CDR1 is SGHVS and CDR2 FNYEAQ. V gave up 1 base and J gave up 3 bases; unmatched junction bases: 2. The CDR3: CASSLVDRGTDTQYF. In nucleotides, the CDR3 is TGTGCCAGCAGCTTAGTCGACAGGGGGACAGATACGCAGTATTTT.

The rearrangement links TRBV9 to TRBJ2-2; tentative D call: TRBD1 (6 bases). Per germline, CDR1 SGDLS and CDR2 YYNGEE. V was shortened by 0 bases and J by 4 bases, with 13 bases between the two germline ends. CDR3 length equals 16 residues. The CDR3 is CASSVGGPRLTGELFF. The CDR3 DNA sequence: TGTGCCAGCAGCGTAGGGGGGCCCCGCCTCACCGGGGAGCTGTTTTTT.

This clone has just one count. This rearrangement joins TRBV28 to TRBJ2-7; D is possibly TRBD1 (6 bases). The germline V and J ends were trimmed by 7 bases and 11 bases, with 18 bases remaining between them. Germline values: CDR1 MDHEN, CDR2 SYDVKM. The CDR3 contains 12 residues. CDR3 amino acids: CASTQSRGTEYF. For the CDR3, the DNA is TGTGCCAGCACCCAGAGTAGGGGGACGGAGTACTTC.

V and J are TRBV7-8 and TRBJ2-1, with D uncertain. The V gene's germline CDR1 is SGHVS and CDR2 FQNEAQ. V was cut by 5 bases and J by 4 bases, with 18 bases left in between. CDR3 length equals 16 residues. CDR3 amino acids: CASSNVLGTFYNEQFF. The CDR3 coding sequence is TGTGCCAGCAGCAACGTACTGGGCACCTTTTACAATGAGCAGTTCTTC.

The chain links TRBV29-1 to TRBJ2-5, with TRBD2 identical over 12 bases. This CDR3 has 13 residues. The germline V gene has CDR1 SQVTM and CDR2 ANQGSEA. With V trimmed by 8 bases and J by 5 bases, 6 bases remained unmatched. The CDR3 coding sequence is TGCAGCTCTAGCGGGGGGGGTCTCGAGACCCAGTACTTC. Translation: CSSSGGGLETQYF.

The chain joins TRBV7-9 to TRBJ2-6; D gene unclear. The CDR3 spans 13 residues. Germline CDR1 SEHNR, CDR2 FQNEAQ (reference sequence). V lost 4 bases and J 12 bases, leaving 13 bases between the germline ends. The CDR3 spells CASSWPGEAVLTF. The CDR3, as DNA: TGTGCCAGCAGCTGGCCGGGTGAGGCCGTCCTGACTTTC.

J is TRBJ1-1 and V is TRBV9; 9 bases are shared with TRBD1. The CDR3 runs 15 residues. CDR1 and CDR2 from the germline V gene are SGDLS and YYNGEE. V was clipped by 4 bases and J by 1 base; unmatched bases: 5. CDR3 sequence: CASSTRTGENTEAFF. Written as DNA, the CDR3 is TGTGCCAGCAGCACTCGGACAGGGGAGAACACTGAAGCTTTCTTT. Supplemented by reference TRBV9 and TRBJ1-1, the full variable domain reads DSGVTQTPKHLITATGQRVTLRCSPRSGDLSVYWYQQSLDQGLQFLIQYYNGEERAKGNILERFSAQQFPDLHSELNLSSLELGDSALYFCASSTRTGENTEAFFGQGTRLTVV.

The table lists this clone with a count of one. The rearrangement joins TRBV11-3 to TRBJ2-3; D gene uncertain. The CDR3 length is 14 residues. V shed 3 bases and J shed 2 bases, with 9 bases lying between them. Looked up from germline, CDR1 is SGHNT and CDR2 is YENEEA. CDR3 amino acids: CASSFGLDTDTQYF. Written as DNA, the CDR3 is TGTGCCAGCAGCTTCGGGTTGGACACAGATACGCAGTATTTT.

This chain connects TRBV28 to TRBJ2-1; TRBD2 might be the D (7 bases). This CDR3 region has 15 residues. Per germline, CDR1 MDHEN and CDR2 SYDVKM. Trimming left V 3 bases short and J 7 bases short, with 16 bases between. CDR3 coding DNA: TGTGCCAGCAGTTTGGGGGGGCAAGGTTGGAATGAGCAGTTCTTC. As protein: CASSLGGQGWNEQFF.

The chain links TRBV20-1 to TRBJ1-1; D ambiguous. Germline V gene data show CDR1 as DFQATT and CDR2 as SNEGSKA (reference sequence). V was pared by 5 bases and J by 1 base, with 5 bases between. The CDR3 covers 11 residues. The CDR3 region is CSAGRNTEAFF. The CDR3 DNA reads TGCAGTGCTGGGAGGAACACTGAAGCTTTCTTT.

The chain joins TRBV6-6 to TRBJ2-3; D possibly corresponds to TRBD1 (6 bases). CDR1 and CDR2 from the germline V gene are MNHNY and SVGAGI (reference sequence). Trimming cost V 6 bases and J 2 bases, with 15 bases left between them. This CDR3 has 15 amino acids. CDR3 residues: CASRFRDKVTDTQYF. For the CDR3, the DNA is TGTGCCAGCAGATTCCGGGACAAAGTCACAGATACGCAGTATTTT.

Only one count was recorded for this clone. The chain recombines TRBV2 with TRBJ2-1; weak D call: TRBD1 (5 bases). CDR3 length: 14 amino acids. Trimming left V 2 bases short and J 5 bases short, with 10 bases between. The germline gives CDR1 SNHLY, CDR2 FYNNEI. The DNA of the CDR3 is TGTGCCAGCAGTGAAAAGGGCAGGGACAATGAGCAGTTCTTC. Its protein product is CASSEKGRDNEQFF.

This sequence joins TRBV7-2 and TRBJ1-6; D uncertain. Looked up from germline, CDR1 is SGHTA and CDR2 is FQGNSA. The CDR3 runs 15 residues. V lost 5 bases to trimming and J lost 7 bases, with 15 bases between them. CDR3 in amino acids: CASSPWARGNSPLHF. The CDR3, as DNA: TGTGCCAGCAGCCCGTGGGCTCGGGGAAATTCACCCCTCCACTTT.

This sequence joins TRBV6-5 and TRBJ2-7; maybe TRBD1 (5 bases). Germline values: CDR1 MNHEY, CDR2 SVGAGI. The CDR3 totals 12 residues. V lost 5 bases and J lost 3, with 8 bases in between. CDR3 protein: CASSKTVYEQYF. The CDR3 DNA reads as TGTGCCAGCAGTAAGACAGTCTACGAGCAGTACTTC.